These 3 T cell receptor beta chains originate from one sample sequenced in a study of blood T cells in healthy people across ages. A sample-barcoded 5' primer and a J-beta primer mix were used in a second PCR of about 7 to 12 cycles. Each CDR3 protein is one row after TCRdb ran MiXCR on the 5' RACE reads. The table lists about 570,000 distinct CDR3 sequences, approximately 27% of them singletons. Sequenced input: blood. The receptors were sampled from a woman in her seventies in good health.

This clonotype was seen a few times. The rearrangement uses TRBV12-3 or TRBV12-4 and TRBJ2-3; D call uncertain. The CDR3 sequence is 13 residues long. V lost 5 bases, J lost 6 bases, and 12 bases lay in between. The CDR3 DNA reads as TGTGCCAGCAGTCCCCTTAGGAAGGATACGCAGTATTTT. Translated: CASSPLRKDTQYF.

This sequence joins TRBV20-1 and TRBJ1-3; the D is unclear. The ends were cut back, 2 bases at V and 1 base at J, with 6 bases in the middle. The germline CDR1 and CDR2 sequences are DFQATT and SNEGSKA (reference sequence). The CDR3 consists of 13 residues. The CDR3 region has the DNA TGCAGTGCTAGACCCCCGTCTGGAAACACCATATATTTT. Its translation is CSARPPSGNTIYF.

The chain employs TRBV4-3 and TRBJ2-7, with TRBD2 identical over 7 bases. V dropped 8 bases and J dropped 8; count of bases not matched to a gene: 15. CDR3 length: 14 residues. Per the germline V gene, CDR1 is LGHNA and CDR2 is YSLEER. The CDR3 reads CASSQGLVTYKQYF. The CDR3, as DNA: TGCGCCAGCTCCCAAGGACTAGTTACTTACAAGCAGTACTTC.